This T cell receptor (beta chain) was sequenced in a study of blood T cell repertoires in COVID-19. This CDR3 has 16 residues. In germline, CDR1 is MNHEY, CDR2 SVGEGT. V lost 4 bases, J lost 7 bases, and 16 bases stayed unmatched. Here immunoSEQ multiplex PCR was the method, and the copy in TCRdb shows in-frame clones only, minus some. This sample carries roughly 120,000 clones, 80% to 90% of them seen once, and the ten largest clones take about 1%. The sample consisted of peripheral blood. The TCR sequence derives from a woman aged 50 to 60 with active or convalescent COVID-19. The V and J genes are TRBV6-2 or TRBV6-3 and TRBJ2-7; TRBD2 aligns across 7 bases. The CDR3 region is CASSSLASAPAGEQYF. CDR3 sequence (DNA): TGTGCCAGCAGTTCACTAGCGTCCGCTCCCGCCGGGGAGCAGTACTTC.